This is a list of T cell receptor beta chains from one sample in a study of identical twins. TCRdb re-analysed the 5' RACE reads in MiXCR, keeping a single row per CDR3 protein. The sample has a few hundred thousand distinct CDR3 sequences, 9.5% to 10% seen once. These data were likewise used in another study, on yellow fever vaccine responses in identical twins.

Material for sequencing was PBMCs. These TCRs come from a woman aged 18-29 years in good health. CDR3s include the opening cysteine and the closing phenylalanine or tryptophan. D genes are given only for firm matches. Expanded clones get a size class; other rows say once, few or many, or leave the size out.

TRBV5-6	TRBD1	.	TRBJ2-3	CASSSRDRDSTDTQYF	TGTGCCAGCAGCTCCCGGGACAGGGACAGCACAGATACGCAGTATTTT
TRBV12-3/TRBV12-4	.	many	TRBJ2-7	CASSTGAHEQYF	TGTGCCAGCAGTACTGGGGCCCACGAGCAGTACTTC
TRBV5-1	.	few	TRBJ1-1	CASSLASFF	TGCGCCAGCAGCTTGGCATCTTTCTTT
TRBV6-1	.	.	TRBJ2-3	CASTRDTDTQYF	TGTGCCAGCACTAGGGACACAGATACGCAGTATTTT
TRBV7-9	TRBD1	many	TRBJ2-5	CASRVTTGQETQYF	TGTGCCAGCAGGGTTACGACAGGGCAAGAGACCCAGTACTTC
TRBV6-1	.	few	TRBJ2-7	CASRITTGNSYEQYF	TGTGCCAGCAGAATCACTACAGGGAACTCCTACGAGCAGTACTTC
TRBV19	.	.	TRBJ2-1	CAPRGVFNEQFF	TGTGCCCCGAGGGGGGTTTTTAATGAGCAGTTCTTC
TRBV7-2	TRBD2	few	TRBJ2-2	CASSLEGGSGELFF	TGTGCCAGCAGCTTAGAGGGAGGGTCCGGGGAGCTGTTTTTT
TRBV5-1	TRBD1	many	TRBJ1-4	CASSLESRDRVGTNEKLFF	TGCGCCAGCAGCCTGGAGTCCCGGGACAGGGTTGGGACTAATGAAAAACTGTTTTTT
TRBV12-3/TRBV12-4	.	many	TRBJ2-3	CASSLPGAGSDTQYF	TGTGCCAGCAGTTTACCAGGGGCAGGGTCCGATACGCAGTATTTT
TRBV28	.	.	TRBJ1-5	CASWGDPSNQPQHF	TGTGCCAGCTGGGGAGACCCTAGCAATCAGCCCCAGCATTTT
TRBV11-2	TRBD1	many	TRBJ2-7	CASSLETGSSYEQYF	TGTGCCAGCAGCTTAGAGACAGGGAGCTCCTACGAGCAGTACTTC
TRBV7-2	.	few	TRBJ2-5	CASSLGFSPGETQYF	TGTGCCAGCAGCTTAGGGTTCTCACCGGGAGAGACCCAGTACTTC
TRBV29-1	TRBD2	.	TRBJ2-7	CSVVLAGAGYEQYF	TGCAGCGTAGTACTAGCGGGAGCTGGCTACGAGCAGTACTTC
TRBV28	.	few	TRBJ2-7	CASSPGAATFYEQYF	TGTGCCAGCAGTCCGGGCGCAGCAACCTTCTACGAGCAGTACTTC
TRBV7-9	.	few	TRBJ1-1	CASSFPQGSEAFF	TGTGCCAGCAGCTTTCCCCAGGGGTCTGAAGCTTTCTTT
TRBV20-1	.	few	TRBJ2-1	CSARSYPSYNEQFF	TGCAGTGCTAGAAGTTACCCGTCCTACAATGAGCAGTTCTTC
TRBV20-1	.	.	TRBJ2-1	CSAPQGNEQFF	TGCAGTGCTCCCCAGGGGAATGAGCAGTTCTTC
TRBV6-1	.	.	TRBJ2-7	CASSPQGTAYEQYF	TGTGCCAGCAGTCCGCAAGGAACAGCGTACGAGCAGTACTTC
TRBV29-1	.	once	TRBJ2-5	CSVEVETDQETQYF	TGCAGCGTTGAAGTCGAAACGGACCAAGAGACCCAGTACTTC
TRBV28	.	few	TRBJ1-3	CASSLGQSNSGNTIYF	TGTGCCAGCAGTCTCGGACAGTCCAACTCTGGAAACACCATATATTTT
TRBV2	.	.	TRBJ1-5	CASSGATNQPQHF	TGTGCCAGCAGTGGGGCCACAAATCAGCCCCAGCATTTT
TRBV24-1	.	many	TRBJ1-1	CATSDPVAAEAFF	TGTGCCACCAGTGATCCCGTTGCGGCTGAAGCTTTCTTT